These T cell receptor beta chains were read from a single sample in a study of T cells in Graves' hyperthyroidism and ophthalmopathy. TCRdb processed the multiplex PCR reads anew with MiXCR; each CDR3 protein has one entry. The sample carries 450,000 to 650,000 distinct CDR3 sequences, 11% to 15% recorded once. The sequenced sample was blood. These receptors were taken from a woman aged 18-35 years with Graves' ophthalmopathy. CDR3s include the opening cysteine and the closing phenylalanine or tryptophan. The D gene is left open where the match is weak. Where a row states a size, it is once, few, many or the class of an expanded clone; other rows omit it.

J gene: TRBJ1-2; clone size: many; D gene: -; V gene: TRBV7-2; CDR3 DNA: TGTGCCAGCACCGGGTGGAACTCCCCTAACTATGGCTACACCTTC; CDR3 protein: CASTGWNSPNYGYTF
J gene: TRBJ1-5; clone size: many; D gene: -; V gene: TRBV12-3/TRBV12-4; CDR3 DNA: TGTGCCAGCAGTTTAGAACAGAGGGGACAGCCCCAGCATTTT; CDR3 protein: CASSLEQRGQPQHF
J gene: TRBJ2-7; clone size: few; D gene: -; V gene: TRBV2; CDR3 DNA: TGTGCCAGCAGTGAAAACAGTCTTTACTACGAGCAGTACTTC; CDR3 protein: CASSENSLYYEQYF
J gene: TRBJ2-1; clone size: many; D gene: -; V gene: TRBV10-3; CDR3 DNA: TGTGCCATCACTAGGTCCCCGCCCGACAATGAGCAGTTCTTC; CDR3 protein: CAITRSPPDNEQFF
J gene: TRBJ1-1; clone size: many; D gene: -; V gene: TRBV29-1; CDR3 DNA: TGCAGCGTTGAAGAGTACGGGGGTAGTACTGAAGCTTTCTTT; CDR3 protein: CSVEEYGGSTEAFF
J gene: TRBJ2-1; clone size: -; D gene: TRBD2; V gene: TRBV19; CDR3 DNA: TGTGCCAGTAGTCCAGGCTCGGGAGGACTATACAATGAGCAGTTCTTC; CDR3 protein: CASSPGSGGLYNEQFF
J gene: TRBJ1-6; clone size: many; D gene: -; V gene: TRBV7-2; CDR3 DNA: TGTGCCAGCAGCTTAGAGGCGGATTATAATTCACCCCTCCACTTT; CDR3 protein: CASSLEADYNSPLHF
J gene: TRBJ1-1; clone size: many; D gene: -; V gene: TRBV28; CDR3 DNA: TGTGCCAGCAGTTTGCCCGGCTTGGTGGCAGGGCGGGACACTGAAGCTTTCTTT; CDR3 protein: CASSLPGLVAGRDTEAFF
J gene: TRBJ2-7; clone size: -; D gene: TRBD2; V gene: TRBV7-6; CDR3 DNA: TGTGCCAGCAGCTTGAAGTCTAGCGGGAGCTACGAGCAGTACTTC; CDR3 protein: CASSLKSSGSYEQYF
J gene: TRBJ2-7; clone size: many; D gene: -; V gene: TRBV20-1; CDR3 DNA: TGCAGTGCTAGAGTGGGACACAACGACAGATGGAAGCAGTACTTC; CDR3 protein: CSARVGHNDRWKQYF
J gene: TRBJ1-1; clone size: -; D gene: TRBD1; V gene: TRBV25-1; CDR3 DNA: TGTGCCAGCAGTGACGGACAGGGGTGGACTGAAGCTTTCTTT; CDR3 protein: CASSDGQGWTEAFF
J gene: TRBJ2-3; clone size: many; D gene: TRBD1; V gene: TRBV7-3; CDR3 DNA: TGTGCCAGCAGCTTAAAAGTAACAGGGGTGGATACGCAGTATTTT; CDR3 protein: CASSLKVTGVDTQYF
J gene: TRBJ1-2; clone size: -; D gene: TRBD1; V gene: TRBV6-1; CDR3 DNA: TGTGCCAGCAGCCTCTACGGGACAGACTATGGCTACACCTTC; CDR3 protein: CASSLYGTDYGYTF
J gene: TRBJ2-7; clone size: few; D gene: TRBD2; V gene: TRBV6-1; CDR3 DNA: TGTGCCAGCAGCGGATCACTAGCGGGATTATACGAGCAGTACTTC; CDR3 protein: CASSGSLAGLYEQYF
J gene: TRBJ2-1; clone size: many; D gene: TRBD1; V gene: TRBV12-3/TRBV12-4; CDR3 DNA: TGTGCCAGCAGTTTCGCGGACAGGGACAATGAGCAGTTCTTC; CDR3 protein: CASSFADRDNEQFF